These 28 T cell receptor beta chains came from one sample sequenced in a study of cytomegalovirus exposure and HLA in healthy donors. PCR was performed using 60 Vbeta and 13 Jbeta primers. The method was immunoSEQ multiplex PCR; TCRdb's version includes in-frame clones alone and lacks a portion of them. This table has 60,000 or so clones, 65% to 80% appearing once. The sequencing sample was made of PBMCs. These receptors originate from a man aged 35 to 55 in good health and CMV-seropositive.

This clone was seen a few times. The chain has TRBV6-5 and TRBJ1-1; TRBD1 might be the D (6 bases). Germline V lookup: CDR1 MNHEY, CDR2 SVGAGI. CDR3 length: 16 amino acids. The V gene lost 0 bases and the J gene lost 0 bases, with 11 bases spanning the gap. For the CDR3, the DNA is TGTGCCAGCAGTTACTCTTCCGGGACAATGAACACTGAAGCTTTCTTT. It specifies CASSYSSGTMNTEAFF.

The chain employs TRBV15 and TRBJ2-5, with 9 bases aligning to TRBD2. The germline gives CDR1 LNHNV, CDR2 YYDKDF (reference sequence). This CDR3 spans 16 amino acids. V lost 3 bases, J lost 5 bases, and 10 bases stayed unmatched. CDR3 protein: CATSRSGGPVGETQYF. The CDR3 coding sequence is TGTGCCACCAGCAGGAGCGGGGGGCCAGTTGGTGAGACCCAGTACTTC.

The chain recombines TRBV9 with TRBJ1-2, with 9 bases aligning to TRBD1. Per the germline V gene, CDR1 is SGDLS and CDR2 is YYNGEE. CDR3 length equals 15 residues. Losses at the gene ends were 4 bases for V and 7 bases for J; bases not matched to a gene: 11. CDR3 amino acids: CASSQYPGTGSGYTF. In DNA form, the CDR3 reads TGTGCCAGCAGCCAATACCCCGGGACAGGGAGTGGCTACACCTTC.

The CDR3 DNA follows: TGTGCCTGGAGTGTAGGGGGGGGGCAAGAGACCCAGTACTTC. Its protein is CAWSVGGGQETQYF. The chain joins TRBV30 to TRBJ2-5, with D perhaps TRBD2 (7 bases). Trimming took 0 bases from V and 2 from J, leaving 10 bases between them. The CDR3 runs 14 residues. The germline V gene encodes CDR1 GTSNPN and CDR2 SVGIG (reference sequence).

The genes are TRBV27 and TRBJ1-1, with 7 positions matching TRBD1. The CDR3 runs to 14 residues. Germline V gives CDR1 MNHEY, CDR2 SMNVEV (reference sequence). V gave up 5 bases and J gave up 4 bases; unmatched junction bases: 7. The CDR3 reads CASSIGQAGTEAFF. Written as DNA, the CDR3 is TGTGCCAGCAGTATAGGACAGGCCGGCACTGAAGCTTTCTTT.

This clone is a singleton in its sample. The genes are TRBV2 and TRBJ2-1; weak D call: TRBD1 (6 bases). Trimming left V 6 bases short and J 6 bases short, with 15 bases between. The CDR3 extends over 14 amino acids. The germline V gene has CDR1 SNHLY and CDR2 FYNNEI. CDR3 sequence reads: CASRGATGFNEQFF. The CDR3 DNA reads TGTGCCAGCAGGGGGGCCACAGGGTTCAATGAGCAGTTCTTC. Using reference TRBV2 and TRBJ2-1 for the parts outside the CDR3, the full variable domain is EPEVTQTPSHQVTQMGQEVILRCVPISNHLYFYWYRQILGQKVEFLVSFYNNEISEKSEIFDDQFSVERPDGSNFTLKIRSTKLEDSAMYFCASRGATGFNEQFFGPGTRLTVL.

This clone was recorded many times. CDR3 DNA sequence: TGTGCCAGCAGCCTCCGACGAAGGTCTAGCGGGGGCACAGATACGCAGTATTTT. As protein: CASSLRRRSSGGTDTQYF. The chain joins TRBV4-2 to TRBJ2-3, with TRBD2 matching 9 bases. CDR1 is LGHNA and CDR2 is YNFKEQ in the germline V gene. J gave up 1 base and V 4 bases, and 12 bases lay outside the gene matches. This CDR3 has 18 residues.

The chain has TRBV29-1 and TRBJ2-2, with D unclear. There are 13 residues in the CDR3. Germline V gene lookup returns CDR1 SQVTM and CDR2 ANQGSEA. V lost 7 bases, J lost 0 bases, and 9 bases lay in between. CDR3 sequence: CSAMYTNTGELFF. As DNA, the CDR3 is TGCAGCGCTATGTATACGAACACCGGGGAGCTGTTTTTT.

V gene TRBV5-1 combines with J gene TRBJ1-2; 7 bases are shared with TRBD1. The CDR3 length is 14 residues. The junction had 1 base not matched to a gene; V was cut back by 0 bases and J by 2 bases. Germline-derived CDR1 and CDR2 are SGHRS and YFSETQ. The DNA of the CDR3 is TGCGCCAGCAGCTTGGGGGGACAGAACTATGGCTACACCTTC. It encodes CASSLGGQNYGYTF. Looking up the rest from reference TRBV5-1 and TRBJ1-2 gives the full variable domain: KAGVTQTPRYLIKTRGQQVTLSCSPISGHRSVSWYQQTPGQGLQFLFEYFSETQRNKGNFPGRFSGRQFSNSRSEMNVSTLELGDSALYLCASSLGGQNYGYTFGSGTRLTVV.

With respect to this clone: The same CDR3 can be traced to other DNA sequences in this sample. The V and J genes are TRBV30 and TRBJ1-5, with a weak D call TRBD1 (6 bases). The length of the CDR3 is 15 residues. The V and J ends lost 0 bases and 2 bases respectively, with 11 bases between them. CDR1 and CDR2 from the germline V gene are GTSNPN and SVGIG (reference sequence). CDR3 DNA sequence: TGTGCCTGGAGTGTAGGGGGGGTACGCAATCAGCCCCAGCATTTT. This translates into CAWSVGGVRNQPQHF. The whole variable domain, filled in from reference TRBV30 and TRBJ1-5, reads SQTIHQWPATLVQPVGSPLSLECTVEGTSNPNLYWYRQAAGRGLQLLFYSVGIGQISSEVPQNLSASRPQDRQFILSSKKLLLSDSGFYLCAWSVGGVRNQPQHFGDGTRLSIL.

The chain uses TRBV5-6 and TRBJ1-2, with TRBD1 identical over 8 bases. This CDR3 contains 15 residues. V gave up 4 bases and J gave up 4 bases; unmatched junction bases: 9. CDR1 and CDR2 from the germline V gene are SGHDT and YYEEEE. CDR3 sequence (DNA): TGTGCCAGCAGCCCTGGGACAGGAGGCTTCTATGGCTACACCTTC. Its translation is CASSPGTGGFYGYTF.

V is TRBV6-5 and J is TRBJ2-5; 7 bases are a match to TRBD2. V was clipped by 4 bases and J by 2 bases; unmatched bases: 7. Germline CDR1 and CDR2: MNHEY and SVGAGI. This CDR3 is 15 amino acids long. The CDR3 sequence is CASSSVGGGQETQYF. CDR3 sequence (DNA): TGTGCCAGCAGTTCGGTGGGGGGGGGACAAGAGACCCAGTACTTC.

This clone appeared a few times. This chain uses TRBV5-1 with TRBJ1-6; D is uncertain. Germline CDR1 SGHRS, CDR2 YFSETQ. V lost 0 bases and J 8 bases, leaving 12 bases between the germline ends. CDR3 size: 15 residues. DNA of the CDR3: TGCGCCAGCAGCTTGGTAACGGATAGCGATTCACCCCTCCACTTT. It translates to CASSLVTDSDSPLHF.

A few counts support this clone. The CDR3 DNA sequence: TGTGCCAGCAGTTCGGACTGGTACAATGAGCAGTTCTTC. Residues: CASSSDWYNEQFF. The V call is TRBV7-2, the J call TRBJ2-1, with D possibly being TRBD2 (5 bases). Trimming took 6 bases from V and 4 from J, leaving 10 bases between them. There are 13 residues in the CDR3. Germline V gene lookup returns CDR1 SGHTA and CDR2 FQGNSA.

V usage is TRBV19 and J usage is TRBJ1-5; 7 bases fit TRBD1. The CDR3 sequence is 15 residues long. The V gene end was trimmed by 4 bases and the J gene end by 0 bases; junction bases not matched to a gene: 3. Per germline, CDR1 LNHDA and CDR2 SQIVND (reference sequence). The CDR3 loop is CASSTTGDSNQPQHF. CDR3 nucleotide sequence: TGTGCCAGTAGTACTACAGGGGATAGCAATCAGCCCCAGCATTTT.

The chain is built from TRBV5-6 and TRBJ2-2, with D uncertain. The V end lost 1 base, the J end lost 4 bases, and 11 bases lay between the germline ends. Looked up from germline, CDR1 is SGHDT and CDR2 is YYEEEE. CDR3 length: 15 amino acids. CDR3 coding DNA: TGTGCCAGCAGCTTGCTTGGTCAGGTCACCGGGGAGCTGTTTTTT. Translating gives CASSLLGQVTGELFF.

The chain couples TRBV6-1 to TRBJ1-6; 9 positions agree with TRBD1. Germline trimming cut 6 bases from V and 5 bases from J; bases unmatched to any gene: 5. CDR1 and CDR2 (germline): MNHNS, SASEGT. There are 15 residues in the CDR3. As DNA, the CDR3 is TGTGCCAGCAGAGCCGGGACAGGGAATAATTCACCCCTCCACTTT. Its translation: CASRAGTGNNSPLHF.

This rearrangement joins TRBV18 to TRBJ2-5; 7 bases are shared with TRBD1. Germline trimming cut 6 bases from V and 1 base from J; bases unmatched to any gene: 5. Germline V gene sequence: CDR1 KGHSH, CDR2 LQKENI. The CDR3 runs to 14 residues. This chain's CDR3 is CASSPGQPQETQYF. The CDR3 bases are TGTGCCAGCTCGCCGGGACAGCCCCAAGAGACCCAGTACTTC.

For this clone: Additional DNA sequences in this sample encode the identical CDR3. J is TRBJ2-7 and V is TRBV15, with unresolved D. Germline V gene sequence: CDR1 LNHNV, CDR2 YYDKDF (reference sequence). This CDR3 has 15 amino acids. V was clipped by 3 bases and J by 5 bases, with 17 bases between them. CDR3: CATSRDRSSLHEQYF. The CDR3 DNA sequence: TGTGCCACCAGCAGGGATCGTAGCTCCCTCCACGAGCAGTACTTC.

This clone was detected only once. The CDR3 loop reads CASSLPEGYGYTF. CDR3 DNA: TGTGCCAGCAGCCTTCCGGAGGGCTATGGCTACACCTTC. The chain has TRBV5-4 and TRBJ1-2; no clear D gene. The germline V gene encodes CDR1 SGHNT and CDR2 YYREEE (reference sequence). V was clipped by 4 bases and J by 4 bases, with 11 bases between them. The CDR3 length is 13 residues.

DNA of the CDR3: TGTGCCAGCAGTTTTAAGGGGGAAACCCAGTACTTC. Translation: CASSFKGETQYF. This rearrangement joins TRBV27 to TRBJ2-5; possible D gene TRBD1, 6 bases. The CDR3 contains 12 residues. Germline-derived CDR1 and CDR2 are MNHEY and SMNVEV (reference sequence). Trimming shortened V by 3 bases and J by 8 bases, and 10 bases separated the two germline ends.

The rearrangement links TRBV18 to TRBJ2-2, with D tentatively TRBD1 (6 bases). The CDR3 contains 15 residues. V lost 2 bases and J 4 bases, leaving 11 bases between the germline ends. Per germline, CDR1 KGHSH and CDR2 LQKENI. As DNA, the CDR3 is TGTGCCAGCTCACCAGGACAGCTGGGCACCGGGGAGCTGTTTTTT. Its translation: CASSPGQLGTGELFF. Full variable domain (outside the CDR3, taken from reference TRBV18 and TRBJ2-2): NAGVMQNPRHLVRRRGQEARLRCSPMKGHSHVYWYRQLPEEGLKFMVYLQKENIIDESGMPKERFSAEFPKEGPSILRIQQVVRGDSAAYFCASSPGQLGTGELFFGEGSRLTVL.

J is TRBJ2-2 and V is TRBV2, with D uncertain. There are 15 residues in the CDR3. Germline V lookup: CDR1 SNHLY, CDR2 FYNNEI. V lost 7 bases, J lost 0 bases, and 12 bases lay in between. CDR3 bases: TGTGCCAGCAACGAAATCGGAGCGAACACCGGGGAGCTGTTTTTT. This codes for CASNEIGANTGELFF.

This clone was recorded only once. The rearrangement links TRBV12-5 to TRBJ2-7; D gene ambiguous. Germline CDR1 is LGHNT and CDR2 is FRNRAP. This CDR3 has 13 residues. V was clipped by 3 bases and J by 0 bases, with 6 bases between them. The CDR3 DNA reads as TGTGCTAGTGGTTTACATAACTCCTACGAGCAGTACTTC. Its protein product is CASGLHNSYEQYF.

The rearrangement joins TRBV27 to TRBJ1-2; D might be TRBD1 (6 bases). Germline loops: CDR1 MNHEY, CDR2 SMNVEV (reference sequence). The length of the CDR3 is 15 residues. V dropped 3 bases and J dropped 8 bases, with 19 bases sitting between them. CDR3 region: CASSLMGAGPGGYTF. In nucleotides, the CDR3 is TGTGCCAGCAGTTTGATGGGGGCAGGGCCAGGGGGCTACACCTTC.

V gene TRBV11-3 combines with J gene TRBJ1-1; D call uncertain. CDR3 length: 13 residues. Trimming cost V 5 bases and J 3 bases, with 10 bases left between them. The germline V gene has CDR1 SGHNT and CDR2 YENEEA. Here the CDR3 reads CASSHTADTEAFF. The CDR3 DNA is TGTGCCAGCAGCCATACGGCGGACACTGAAGCTTTCTTT. Supplemented by reference TRBV11-3 and TRBJ1-1, the full variable domain reads EAGVVQSPRYKIIEKKQPVAFWCNPISGHNTLYWYLQNLGQGPELLIRYENEEAVDDSQLPKDRFSAERLKGVDSTLKIQPAELGDSAVYLCASSHTADTEAFFGQGTRLTVV.

This clone showed up just a few times. The V and J genes are TRBV27 and TRBJ2-5; 7 nucleotides align to TRBD2. The CDR3 has 14 residues. With V trimmed by 2 bases and J by 4 bases, 4 bases remained unmatched. Germline V gene sequence: CDR1 MNHEY, CDR2 SMNVEV (reference sequence). The CDR3 loop is CASSLTSVVETQYF. CDR3 sequence (DNA): TGTGCCAGCAGTTTAACTAGCGTAGTAGAGACCCAGTACTTC.

CDR3 nucleotide sequence: TGCGCCAGCAGCGGGACAGTCACCGGGGAGCTGTTTTTT. It codes for CASSGTVTGELFF. The genes are TRBV5-1 and TRBJ2-2; 7 nucleotides align to TRBD1. Looked up from germline, CDR1 is SGHRS and CDR2 is YFSETQ. J gave up 4 bases and V 4 bases, and 1 base lay outside the gene matches. The CDR3 runs 13 residues.